The clone carrying this TCR beta chain was detected only once. V lost 0 bases and J lost 6; bases outside the gene matches: 7. The CDR3 contains 16 residues. Per germline, CDR1 SGHRS and CDR2 YFSETQ. As originally analysed: Reference gene primer amplification yielded estimated nucleated cell counts. Sequenced by immunoSEQ multiplex PCR; TCRdb stores in-frame clones only, minus some. The V and J calls and clone size are taken from that table; D and trimming were inferred from the DNA. The data contain a few hundred thousand clones, about 88% of them seen just once; the ten biggest clones take up around 3.6%. These data belong to a study of blood T cell repertoires in COVID-19. Study at large: The United States, Italy and Spain supplied acute and convalescent COVID-19 samples. T cells, B-cell-depleted T cells, or PBMCs provided the cDNA or gDNA that served as material.

Sample: peripheral blood. The V and J genes are TRBV5-1 and TRBJ2-1, with 9 bases identical to TRBD2. The origin of this receptor is a man aged 18 to 30 with active or convalescent COVID-19. CDR3 sequence (DNA): TGCGCCAGCAGCTTGGAGGGTCTAGCGGGGTCCAATGAGCAGTTCTTC. Translated: CASSLEGLAGSNEQFF. The full variable domain, completed using reference TRBV5-1 and TRBJ2-1, is KAGVTQTPRYLIKTRGQQVTLSCSPISGHRSVSWYQQTPGQGLQFLFEYFSETQRNKGNFPGRFSGRQFSNSRSEMNVSTLELGDSALYLCASSLEGLAGSNEQFFGPGTRLTVL.